These T cell receptor beta chains were read from a single sample in a study of OX40 agonist ivuxolimab in advanced cancers. Using immunoSEQ multiplex PCR, the repertoire was profiled, and TCRdb retains in-frame clones only, with some absent. The sample includes around 19,000 clones, 70% to 75% of them seen just once. The specimen was CD4+ or CD8+ T cells sorted from blood, collected in a trial of the OX40 agonist ivuxolimab. The receptors stem from an adult with an advanced solid tumor such as melanoma, head and neck, liver or kidney cancer. Each CDR3 is given with its conserved first and last residue. D genes are given only for firm matches. Clone size is not always given. Where it is, it says once, few, many or a class for expanded clones.

>few|TRBV19|TRBJ1-4|.
CASSPRTGPENEKLFF
TGTGCCAGTAGTCCGCGAACCGGGCCAGAGAATGAAAAACTGTTTTTT
>.|TRBV7-9|TRBJ2-3|.
CASRVGEDTQYF
TGTGCCAGCAGGGTCGGGGAGGATACGCAGTATTTT
>.|TRBV18|TRBJ2-4|.
CASSPRGPLTPLAKNIQYF
TGTGCCAGCTCACCACGAGGACCTCTCACACCTCTAGCCAAAAACATTCAGTACTTC
>.|TRBV4-1|TRBJ1-2|TRBD1
CASSQDRKQGLDYGYTF
TGCGCCAGCAGCCAAGATAGGAAACAGGGGCTCGACTATGGCTACACCTTC
>.|TRBV10-1|TRBJ2-7|TRBD2
CASSEALAGVQYF
TGCGCCAGCAGTGAAGCGCTAGCGGGAGTGCAGTACTTC
>few|TRBV7-7|TRBJ1-1|.
CASSLAQGSEAFF
TGTGCCAGCAGCTTAGCGCAGGGCTCTGAAGCTTTCTTT
>.|TRBV27|TRBJ2-5|TRBD1
CASSWGQGKETQYF
TGTGCCAGCAGTTGGGGACAGGGAAAAGAGACCCAGTACTTC
>.|TRBV5-1|TRBJ1-1|.
CASSLVSNLGQLNTEAFF
TGCGCCAGCAGCTTGGTTTCAAATCTAGGACAGCTGAACACTGAAGCTTTCTTT
>.|TRBV27|TRBJ2-7|TRBD2
CASSLAGGGYEQYF
TGTGCCAGCAGTTTAGCGGGAGGGGGATACGAGCAGTACTTC
>.|TRBV10-2|TRBJ2-1|TRBD1
CASSEDRGPQFF
TGCGCCAGCAGTGAGGACAGGGGGCCGCAGTTCTTC
>.|TRBV19|TRBJ2-1|TRBD2
CASRTSGASYNEQFF
TGTGCCAGCCGGACTAGCGGGGCCTCCTACAATGAGCAGTTCTTC
>.|TRBV27|TRBJ2-1|TRBD2
CASSLSGGGSYNEQFF
TGTGCCAGCAGTTTGTCGGGAGGAGGGTCCTACAATGAGCAGTTCTTC
>few|TRBV11-2|TRBJ2-1|TRBD2
CASSPLAGPSEQFF
TGTGCCAGCAGCCCGCTAGCGGGGCCTTCGGAGCAGTTCTTC
>medium-sized|TRBV7-2|TRBJ2-1|.
CASSLGGENEQFF
TGTGCCAGCAGCTTAGGGGGAGAGAATGAGCAGTTCTTC
>medium-sized|TRBV10-3|TRBJ2-7|.
CAILFGTGQYF
TGTGCCATCCTTTTTGGCACAGGGCAGTACTTC
>few|TRBV10-2|TRBJ1-2|.
CASSVRGEANYGYTF
TGCGCCAGCAGTGTGAGGGGCGAAGCTAACTATGGCTACACCTTC
>.|TRBV13|TRBJ2-7|TRBD2
CASSTQGLVYEQYF
TGTGCCAGCAGCACCCAGGGACTAGTCTACGAGCAGTACTTC
>.|TRBV19|TRBJ2-3|TRBD2
CASSIGREGLVTDTQYF
TGTGCCAGTAGTATTGGTCGTGAGGGACTAGTGACAGATACGCAGTATTTT
>.|TRBV16|TRBJ1-1|.
CASSQFSMNTEAFF
TGTGCCAGCAGCCAATTTTCAATGAACACTGAAGCTTTCTTT
>.|TRBV28|TRBJ2-2|.
CASSLTATGELFF
TGTGCCAGCAGCCTGACAGCGACCGGGGAGCTGTTTTTT
>.|TRBV4-3|TRBJ1-2|TRBD1
CASSHRPGQGVSNYGYTF
TGCGCCAGCAGCCATCGACCGGGACAGGGTGTCTCTAACTATGGCTACACCTTC
>.|TRBV13|TRBJ1-3|.
CASSLEHTNSGNTIYF
TGTGCCAGCAGCTTAGAGCACACCAACTCTGGAAACACCATATATTTT